The text below deals with one T cell receptor beta chain. Its specificity is unknown. This sample is drawn from a study of early T cells in non-severe SARS-CoV-2 infection. Study at large: The authors sequenced bulk RNA from unsorted whole blood, leaving chains unpaired.

With 4 bases clipped from V and 2 bases from J, the junction kept 4 bases outside the gene matches. This CDR3 comprises 15 residues. Germline-derived CDR1 and CDR2 are LGHDT and YNNKEL (reference sequence). Researchers tagged individual cDNA molecules with unique molecular identifiers. TCRdb analysed the 5' RACE reads with MiXCR anew, one entry per CDR3 protein. This sample carries tens of thousands of distinct CDR3 sequences, approximately 14% of them seen once, and the ten largest clones take nearly 4%. Whole-study results and caveats: Sequences matched to VDJdb favored anti-spike CD8 responses, while private and CD4 specificities were missed.

The TCR comes from an adult who was a healthcare worker with PCR-confirmed SARS-CoV-2 infection or an uninfected control (not recorded which). The genes are TRBV3-1 and TRBJ2-7, with 11 bases aligning to TRBD2. Specimen: whole blood, collected at baseline. The CDR3 DNA reads TGTGCCAGCAGCCCCCGACTAGCGGGACCCTACGAGCAGTACTTC. This gives the protein CASSPRLAGPYEQYF.